The 9 T cell receptor beta chains listed next were all sequenced from one sample in a study of shared clonotypes between healthy human individuals. Profiled with immunoSEQ multiplex PCR; TCRdb holds only in-frame clones, not every one. The table has about 1.1 million clones, approximately 80% seen once. The sample consisted of memory CD4+ T cells from PBMCs. The subset was: CD45RA-negative fraction. Receptor source: a man between 18 and 35 years old in good health. Some clones in this sample may be carry-over from other donors' samples.

This chain uses TRBV6-1 with TRBJ2-7; D uncertain. V shed 2 bases and J shed 3 bases, with 11 bases lying between them. The CDR3 is 14 residues long. Germline V gene sequence: CDR1 MNHNS, CDR2 SASEGT. CDR3 DNA: TGTGCCAGCAGTGAACAGGCTGGGATCTACGAGCAGTACTTC. Its translation: CASSEQAGIYEQYF.

This chain joins TRBV18 and TRBJ2-5; unclear D gene. Trimming stripped 5 bases from V and 3 bases from J, with 13 bases between. The CDR3 consists of 14 residues. In germline, CDR1 is KGHSH, CDR2 LQKENI. CDR3 loop: CASSSGLWEETQYF. CDR3 coding DNA: TGTGCCAGCTCATCTGGGCTTTGGGAAGAGACCCAGTACTTC.

The chain is built from TRBV7-9 and TRBJ1-2; D unresolved. This CDR3 has 14 amino acids. Germline V gene sequence: CDR1 SEHNR, CDR2 FQNEAQ (reference sequence). V lost 0 bases and J 2 bases, leaving 7 bases between the germline ends. As DNA, the CDR3 is TGTGCCAGCAGCTTAGCGACCCAAAACTATGGCTACACCTTC. This translates into CASSLATQNYGYTF.

J is TRBJ2-7 and V is TRBV29-1, with D perhaps matching TRBD1 (5 bases). V was shortened by 8 bases and J by 2 bases, with 13 bases between the two germline ends. The CDR3 consists of 12 residues. The germline CDR1 and CDR2 sequences are SQVTM and ANQGSEA. The CDR3 DNA sequence: TGCAGCCCGGACATTCTCGCCTACGAGCAGTACTTC. Its protein is CSPDILAYEQYF.

The chain combines TRBV7-3 with TRBJ1-5, with unresolved D. V gave up 10 bases and J gave up 0 bases, with 7 bases separating them. CDR3 length equals 12 residues. Germline V gene data show CDR1 as SGHTA and CDR2 as FQGTGA. The CDR3 loop reads CATGDSNQPQHF. The CDR3 DNA sequence: TGTGCCACAGGAGATAGCAATCAGCCCCAGCATTTT.

This chain links TRBV4-1 with TRBJ2-7; 7 bases are a match to TRBD2. Unmatched junction bases numbered 12, after V lost 3 bases and J lost 1 base. Germline CDR1 and CDR2: MGHRA and YSYEKL. CDR3 length: 17 residues. The DNA of the CDR3 is TGCGCCAGCAGCCAGGGCAGCCTTGGACTAGTGTCCTACGAGCAGTACTTC. The encoded protein is CASSQGSLGLVSYEQYF.

V is TRBV28 and J is TRBJ2-1; D unclear. CDR3 length: 11 amino acids. With 5 bases removed from V and 10 bases from J, the gap between germline ends came to 9 bases. Germline V gene data show CDR1 as MDHEN and CDR2 as SYDVKM. CDR3 sequence reads: CASSPVAEQFF. The CDR3 coding sequence is TGTGCCAGCAGTCCCGTTGCGGAGCAGTTCTTC.

The chain couples TRBV2 to TRBJ2-3; D uncertain. The germline CDR1 and CDR2 sequences are SNHLY and FYNNEI. This CDR3 contains 16 residues. The germline V and J ends were trimmed by 3 bases and 0 bases, with 13 bases remaining between them. The CDR3 here is CASSDPTLRSTDTQYF. CDR3 DNA: TGTGCCAGCAGTGACCCCACACTCCGCAGCACAGATACGCAGTATTTT.

This chain joins TRBV6-1 and TRBJ2-1; D is possibly TRBD2 (6 bases). Germline assignment: CDR1 MNHNS and CDR2 SASEGT. With 2 bases removed from V and 0 bases from J, the gap between germline ends came to 8 bases. The CDR3 totals 15 residues. CDR3 protein: CASSERGSSYNEQFF. The DNA for the CDR3 is TGTGCCAGCAGTGAACGGGGGAGCTCCTACAATGAGCAGTTCTTC.